What follows is one T cell receptor beta chain and its context. The CDR3 spans 13 residues. Trimming pared 7 bases from V and 0 bases from J, leaving 9 bases between. Looked up from germline, CDR1 is SEHNR and CDR2 is FQNEAQ (reference sequence). This specimen comes from a study of blood T cell repertoires in COVID-19. The overall study: Material from acute and convalescent COVID-19 was sourced from the United States, Italy and Spain. T cells, B-cell-depleted T cells, or PBMCs provided the cDNA or gDNA that served as material.

Followed longitudinally, the Seattle patients had been enrolled during active infection. Original handling: Amplified reference gene primers provided the basis for estimating nucleated cell counts. Data came from immunoSEQ multiplex PCR; TCRdb stores just in-frame clones and leaves some out. V and J calls and clone size are those listed in that table; D and trimming were worked out from the DNA. The sample contains roughly 11,000 clones, around 71% of which appear only once. Sequences were obtained from peripheral blood. The rearrangement links TRBV7-9 to TRBJ1-1, with no clear D. The TCR originated in a man between 60 and 75 years old with COVID-19, enrolled during active disease. The CDR3 region is CASTPIMNTEAFF. Here the CDR3 DNA reads TGTGCCAGCACCCCCATCATGAACACTGAAGCTTTCTTT.